These 19 T cell receptor beta chains came from one sample sequenced in a study of blood T cell repertoires in COVID-19. Only in-frame clones appear in the TCRdb table, and some are missing; sequencing was by immunoSEQ multiplex PCR. This sample has 55,000 to 75,000 clones, with 83% found just once. The sample consisted of peripheral blood. These receptors all stem from a human donor in a cohort sampled during active COVID-19.

The rearrangement links TRBV5-1 to TRBJ1-2; possible D gene TRBD1, 6 bases. CDR3 length equals 14 residues. The germline gives CDR1 SGHRS, CDR2 YFSETQ. V lost 0 bases and J lost 2, with 8 bases in between. CDR3 protein: CASSLGQGNYGYTF. The CDR3 nucleotides are TGCGCCAGCAGCTTGGGGCAGGGGAACTATGGCTACACCTTC. The full variable domain, its missing parts supplied by reference TRBV5-1 and TRBJ1-2, is KAGVTQTPRYLIKTRGQQVTLSCSPISGHRSVSWYQQTPGQGLQFLFEYFSETQRNKGNFPGRFSGRQFSNSRSEMNVSTLELGDSALYLCASSLGQGNYGYTFGSGTRLTVV.

The rearrangement links TRBV5-1 to TRBJ1-4; D ambiguous. This CDR3 is built from 14 residues. CDR1 and CDR2 (germline): SGHRS, YFSETQ. V lost 0 bases, J lost 7 bases, and 10 bases lay in between. As DNA, the CDR3 is TGCGCCAGCAGCTTGGGACTTTTCTCTGAAAAACTGTTTTTT. It specifies CASSLGLFSEKLFF.

This chain connects TRBV2 to TRBJ1-2, with 9 positions matching TRBD1. V gave up 10 bases and J gave up 4 bases; unmatched junction bases: 13. CDR3 size: 15 residues. The germline gives CDR1 SNHLY, CDR2 FYNNEI. In nucleotides, the CDR3 is TGTGCCACCAAAGCTAGACAGGGGGAGGTCTATGGCTACACCTTC. This encodes CATKARQGEVYGYTF.

The chain couples TRBV11-3 to TRBJ2-3, with TRBD2 identical over 15 bases. In germline, CDR1 is SGHNT, CDR2 YENEEA. The CDR3 has 16 amino acids. V trimming: 5 bases; J trimming: 6 bases; junction bases outside the gene matches: 6. CDR3 sequence reads: CASSRGLAGGLDTQYF. CDR3 sequence (DNA): TGTGCCAGCAGCAGGGGACTAGCGGGAGGTCTTGATACGCAGTATTTT.

The CDR3: CASSLVGWADGYEQYF. The CDR3 DNA follows: TGCGCCAGCAGCTTGGTCGGATGGGCCGATGGCTACGAGCAGTACTTC. This chain connects TRBV5-1 to TRBJ2-7; no reliable D call. V shed 0 bases and J shed 3 bases, with 16 bases lying between them. The CDR3 runs 16 residues. In germline, CDR1 is SGHRS, CDR2 YFSETQ.

The rearrangement links TRBV18 to TRBJ1-3; D is perhaps TRBD1 (5 bases). Trimming took 3 bases from V and 5 from J, leaving 14 bases between them. CDR3 size: 15 residues. The V gene's germline CDR1 is KGHSH and CDR2 LQKENI. DNA of the CDR3: TGTGCCAGCTCACCGGGGCGACAGCGAAGAAACACCATATATTTT. The encoded protein is CASSPGRQRRNTIYF. Supplemented by reference TRBV18 and TRBJ1-3, the full variable domain reads NAGVMQNPRHLVRRRGQEARLRCSPMKGHSHVYWYRQLPEEGLKFMVYLQKENIIDESGMPKERFSAEFPKEGPSILRIQQVVRGDSAAYFCASSPGRQRRNTIYFGEGSWLTVV.

The gene calls are TRBV12-5 and TRBJ1-6; tentative D call: TRBD1 (5 bases). The CDR3 is 17 residues long. In germline, CDR1 is LGHNT, CDR2 FRNRAP. Between the trimmed V and J ends, which lost 6 bases and 0 bases, there was a span of 15 bases. This chain's CDR3 is CASGISGLSSYNSPLHF. The CDR3 DNA sequence: TGTGCTAGTGGGATTTCAGGGCTAAGCTCCTATAATTCACCCCTCCACTTT.

This chain joins TRBV20-1 and TRBJ2-4; D perhaps matches TRBD1 (6 bases). CDR1 is DFQATT, CDR2 SNEGSKA, per germline (reference sequence). V was pared by 6 bases and J by 11 bases, with 14 bases between. The CDR3 consists of 11 residues. The CDR3 sequence is CSAGQSTVQYF. DNA for the CDR3: TGCAGTGCCGGACAGTCAACCGTTCAGTACTTC.

The chain carries TRBV5-1 and TRBJ2-5, with TRBD1 as a possible D gene (6 bases). The CDR3 length is 13 residues. Deletions cut 4 bases from V and 5 bases from J, with 12 bases between. CDR1 SGHRS and CDR2 YFSETQ come from the germline V gene. DNA for the CDR3: TGCGCCAGCAGCGTCGACAGGCAGGAGACCCAGTACTTC. As protein: CASSVDRQETQYF.

The rearrangement uses TRBV3-1 (or the pseudogene TRBV3-2) and TRBJ2-3; tentative D call: TRBD2 (7 bases). Trimming pared 0 bases from V and 0 bases from J, leaving 10 bases between. The CDR3 has 16 residues. Germline-derived CDR1 and CDR2 are LGHDT and YNNKEL (reference sequence). CDR3 nucleotide sequence: TGTGCCAGCAGCCAAGATAGGGGGGGTAGCACAGATACGCAGTATTTT. Protein: CASSQDRGGSTDTQYF.

The chain links TRBV9 to TRBJ2-7; 7 bases match TRBD1. The V gene end was trimmed by 4 bases and the J gene end by 3 bases; junction bases not matched to a gene: 7. CDR1 SGDLS and CDR2 YYNGEE come from the germline V gene. CDR3 size: 14 residues. The CDR3 DNA follows: TGTGCCAGCAGCCCTACGGGACAGAACTACGAGCAGTACTTC. It is translated as CASSPTGQNYEQYF. The whole variable domain, remainder taken from reference TRBV9 and TRBJ2-7, is DSGVTQTPKHLITATGQRVTLRCSPRSGDLSVYWYQQSLDQGLQFLIQYYNGEERAKGNILERFSAQQFPDLHSELNLSSLELGDSALYFCASSPTGQNYEQYFGPGTRLTVT.

The CDR3 is CASSQGHTKNTGELFF. The CDR3 DNA reads as TGCGCCAGCAGCCAAGGACACACCAAGAACACCGGGGAGCTGTTTTTT. The rearrangement joins TRBV4-1 to TRBJ2-2; no firm D call. CDR1 and CDR2 from the germline V gene are MGHRA and YSYEKL. The CDR3 runs 16 residues. V was cut by 1 base and J by 1 base, with 10 bases left in between.

This clone has more than one count but fewer than ten. The chain uses TRBV18 and TRBJ2-3; TRBD1 matches 8 bases. The CDR3 is 14 amino acids. Trimming took 3 bases from V and 6 from J; bases not matched to a gene: 5. Germline V gives CDR1 KGHSH, CDR2 LQKENI. CDR3 sequence reads: CASSPNRGSDTQYF. Written as DNA, the CDR3 is TGTGCCAGCTCACCGAACAGGGGGTCGGATACGCAGTATTTT.

The chain couples TRBV10-3 to TRBJ2-7, with 7 positions matching TRBD1. V shed 6 bases, J shed 2 bases, and the junction held 7 bases outside the gene matches. This CDR3 contains 14 residues. The V gene's germline CDR1 is ENHRY and CDR2 SYGVKD. The CDR3 bases are TGTGCCATCAGCAGGACAGGACTGACCTACGAGCAGTACTTC. As protein: CAISRTGLTYEQYF.

V is TRBV18 and J is TRBJ2-7, with D possibly being TRBD1 (5 bases). CDR3 length: 14 residues. The germline V gene has CDR1 KGHSH and CDR2 LQKENI. The germline V and J ends were trimmed by 2 bases and 2 bases, with 10 bases remaining between them. CDR3 sequence: CASSPSGRAYEQYF. The CDR3 DNA reads TGTGCCAGCTCACCATCCGGCAGGGCCTACGAGCAGTACTTC.

The chain carries TRBV18 and TRBJ2-7; 8 positions agree with TRBD1. J lost 3 bases, V lost 3 bases, and 7 bases had no gene match. This CDR3 contains 15 residues. Germline assignment: CDR1 KGHSH and CDR2 LQKENI. The CDR3 DNA reads as TGTGCCAGCTCACCTAGACAGGGGCGAGGCTACGAGCAGTACTTC. Encoded protein: CASSPRQGRGYEQYF.

The genes are TRBV15 and TRBJ1-4; D is unresolved. From germline, CDR1 is LNHNV and CDR2 YYDKDF (reference sequence). This CDR3 region has 18 residues. With 0 bases removed from V and 0 bases from J, the gap between germline ends came to 14 bases. The CDR3 here is CATSRDPVAGTTNEKLFF. CDR3 coding DNA: TGTGCCACCAGCAGAGATCCAGTAGCCGGGACAACTAATGAAAAACTGTTTTTT.

The rearrangement links TRBV5-1 to TRBJ1-3; 7 bases are shared with TRBD1. Germline loops: CDR1 SGHRS, CDR2 YFSETQ. The trim removed 3 bases at V and 4 bases at J, leaving 4 bases unmatched. The CDR3 sequence is 14 residues long. CDR3 residues: CASSSGTAGNTIYF. In DNA, the CDR3 is TGCGCCAGCAGCTCGGGGACAGCCGGAAACACCATATATTTT. The entire variable domain, with the rest obtained from reference TRBV5-1 and TRBJ1-3, is as follows: KAGVTQTPRYLIKTRGQQVTLSCSPISGHRSVSWYQQTPGQGLQFLFEYFSETQRNKGNFPGRFSGRQFSNSRSEMNVSTLELGDSALYLCASSSGTAGNTIYFGEGSWLTVV.

The V and J genes are TRBV20-1 and TRBJ1-2, with 10 bases matching TRBD1. The V gene end was trimmed by 3 bases and the J gene end by 6 bases; junction bases not matched to a gene: 7. This CDR3 spans 14 amino acids. CDR1 and CDR2 from the germline V gene are DFQATT and SNEGSKA (reference sequence). The CDR3 nucleotides read TGCAGTGCTAGTTCGGGACAGGGGCCGGATGGCTACACCTTC. Encoded protein: CSASSGQGPDGYTF.